This TCR beta chain was observed in a study of T-cell memory formation after mild COVID-19. The study, taken as a whole, reports: Whereas later expanders leaned CD4+, clones contracting day 15 to 85 showed a balanced CD4/CD8 makeup. Contracting CD4+ clones were located mainly in CM and EM, and CD8+ clones in EMRA. Certain responding clones were present in pre-infection memory, suggesting participation of cross-reactive memory.

Deletions cut 3 bases from V and 6 bases from J, with 9 bases between. The CDR3 is 12 residues long. From germline, CDR1 is DFQATT and CDR2 SNEGSKA (reference sequence). Comments on this clonotype: Its matching antigen is unknown.

A 5'RACE reaction primed in the constant segment made cDNA libraries of TCR alpha and TCR beta, and these carried sample barcodes and UMIs. TCRdb independently ran MiXCR on the 5' RACE reads; one entry per CDR3 protein. The sample shows 140,000 to 150,000 distinct CDR3 sequences, under 30% of them seen only once. Material: PBMCs or a T cell subset sorted from them (not recorded which). The clonotype comes from an adult woman who had mild COVID-19 (a few samples of this study predate the infection). Cell type and time point are not known. V is TRBV20-1 and J is TRBJ2-1; no clear D gene. In DNA form, the CDR3 reads TGCAGTGCTAGGGGAAAGGCCAATGAGCAGTTCTTC. Translated: CSARGKANEQFF.